This paragraph covers one T cell receptor beta chain sequence. Its antigen is currently unknown. The sample originates from a study of T cells after yellow fever vaccination. Study-level findings and limits: Although most clonotypes did not, a small share appeared in both CD4 and CD8 compartments.

TCRdb recomputed calls from the 5' RACE reads with MiXCR, one row per CDR3 protein. The sample has 150,000 to 200,000 distinct CDR3 sequences; approximately 6.2% are singletons. The sequencing used CD4+ T cells sorted from PBMCs, collected on the day of the first yellow fever vaccination. This receptor was identified in a man aged 18 to 29 who received the YFV17D yellow fever vaccine.

CDR3: CASSFSWGTDTQYF. CDR3 nucleotide sequence: TGCGCCAGCAGCTTTTCCTGGGGAACAGATACGCAGTATTTT. V gene TRBV5-1 combines with J gene TRBJ2-3, with D uncertain. Trimming pared 2 bases from V and 3 bases from J, leaving 10 bases between. The germline V gene encodes CDR1 SGHRS and CDR2 YFSETQ. CDR3 length: 14 amino acids.